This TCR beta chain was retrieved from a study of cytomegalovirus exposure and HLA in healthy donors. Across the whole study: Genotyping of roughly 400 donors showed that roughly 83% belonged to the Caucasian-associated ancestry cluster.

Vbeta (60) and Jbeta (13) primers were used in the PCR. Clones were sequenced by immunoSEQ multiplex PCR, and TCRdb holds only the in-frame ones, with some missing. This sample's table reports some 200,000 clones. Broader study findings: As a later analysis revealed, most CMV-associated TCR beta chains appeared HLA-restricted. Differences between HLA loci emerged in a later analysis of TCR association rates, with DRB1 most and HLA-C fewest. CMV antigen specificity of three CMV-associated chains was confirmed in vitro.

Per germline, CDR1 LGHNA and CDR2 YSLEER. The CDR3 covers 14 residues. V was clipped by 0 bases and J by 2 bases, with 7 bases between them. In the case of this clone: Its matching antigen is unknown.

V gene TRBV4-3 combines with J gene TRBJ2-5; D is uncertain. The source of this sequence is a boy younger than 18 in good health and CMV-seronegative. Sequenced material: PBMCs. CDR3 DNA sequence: TGCGCCAGCAGCCAAGAAAACAGACAAGAGACCCAGTACTTC. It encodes CASSQENRQETQYF.